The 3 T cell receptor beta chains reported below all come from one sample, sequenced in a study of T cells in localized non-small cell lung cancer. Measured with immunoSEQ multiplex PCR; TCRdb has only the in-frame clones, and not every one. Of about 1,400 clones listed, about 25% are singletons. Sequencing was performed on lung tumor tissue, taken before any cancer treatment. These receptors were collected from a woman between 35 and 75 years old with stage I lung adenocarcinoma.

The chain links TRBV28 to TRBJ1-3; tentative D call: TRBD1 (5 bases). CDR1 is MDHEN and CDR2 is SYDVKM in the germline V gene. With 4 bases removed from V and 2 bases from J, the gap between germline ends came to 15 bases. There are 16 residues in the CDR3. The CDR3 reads CASSSQGIGAGNTIYF. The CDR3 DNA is TGTGCCAGCAGTTCCCAGGGAATTGGGGCTGGAAACACCATATATTTT.

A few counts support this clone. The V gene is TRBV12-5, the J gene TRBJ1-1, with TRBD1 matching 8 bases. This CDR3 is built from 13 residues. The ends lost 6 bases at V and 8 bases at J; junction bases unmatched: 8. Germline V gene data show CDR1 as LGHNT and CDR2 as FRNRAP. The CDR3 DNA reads TGTGCTAGTGGCCGTGGGACAGGCCAAGAAGCTTTCTTT. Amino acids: CASGRGTGQEAFF.

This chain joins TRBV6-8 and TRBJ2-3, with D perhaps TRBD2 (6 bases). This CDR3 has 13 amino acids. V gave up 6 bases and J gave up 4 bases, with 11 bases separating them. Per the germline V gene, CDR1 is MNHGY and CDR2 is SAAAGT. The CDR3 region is CASREGLADTQYF. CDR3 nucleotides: TGTGCCAGCAGGGAGGGGTTGGCAGATACGCAGTATTTT.